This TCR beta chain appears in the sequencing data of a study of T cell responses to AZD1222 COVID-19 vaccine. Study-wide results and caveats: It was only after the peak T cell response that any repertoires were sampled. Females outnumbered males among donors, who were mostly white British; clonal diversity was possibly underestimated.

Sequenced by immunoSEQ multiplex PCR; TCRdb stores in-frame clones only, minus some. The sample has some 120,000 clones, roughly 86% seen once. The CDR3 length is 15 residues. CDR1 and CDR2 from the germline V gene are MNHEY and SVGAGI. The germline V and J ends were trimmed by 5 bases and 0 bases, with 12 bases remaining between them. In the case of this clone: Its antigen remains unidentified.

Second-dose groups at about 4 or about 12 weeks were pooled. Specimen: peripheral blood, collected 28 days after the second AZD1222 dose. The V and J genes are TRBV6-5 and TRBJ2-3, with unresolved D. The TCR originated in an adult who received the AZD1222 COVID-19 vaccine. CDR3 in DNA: TGTGCCAGCAGTCTCGGGCACCCGAGCACAGATACGCAGTATTTT. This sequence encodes CASSLGHPSTDTQYF.